Following are 6 T cell receptor beta chains from one sample sequenced in a study of cytomegalovirus exposure and HLA in healthy donors. The PCR employed 60 Vbeta primers together with 13 Jbeta primers. This table comes from immunoSEQ multiplex PCR, and its TCRdb copy is limited to in-frame clones, with some not included. Seen here are around 67,000 clones, around 74% observed once, and the top ten hold 22%. The specimen sequenced was PBMCs. These TCRs come from a woman aged 25 to 39 in good health and CMV-seropositive.

The chain recombines TRBV29-1 with TRBJ1-2; 9 bases match TRBD1. Germline loops: CDR1 SQVTM, CDR2 ANQGSEA. V gave up 7 bases and J gave up 7 bases; unmatched junction bases: 10. The CDR3 covers 13 residues. The CDR3 reads CSASRDRDAGYTF. The CDR3 DNA reads TGCAGCGCCTCCCGGGACAGGGACGCTGGCTACACCTTC.

The J gene is TRBJ1-3, the V gene TRBV11-2; D is unclear. Looked up from germline, CDR1 is SGHAT and CDR2 is FQNNGV. CDR3 length: 15 residues. V was trimmed by 4 bases and J by 0 bases, leaving 10 bases between them. DNA of the CDR3: TGTGCCAGCAGCTGTAGGAGGGACTCTGGAAACACCATATATTTT. As protein: CASSCRRDSGNTIYF.

This CDR3 is CASSFGQVNEKLFF. In DNA form, the CDR3 reads TGTGCCAGCAGCTTTGGACAGGTCAATGAAAAACTGTTTTTT. This rearrangement joins TRBV7-2 to TRBJ1-4; TRBD1 agrees at 7 bases. Looked up from germline, CDR1 is SGHTA and CDR2 is FQGNSA. The CDR3 runs to 14 residues. V trimming: 3 bases; J trimming: 5 bases; junction bases outside the gene matches: 3.

The gene calls are TRBV6-5 and TRBJ2-1; TRBD2 agrees at 11 bases. The CDR3 sequence is 16 residues long. Germline CDR1 reads MNHEY; CDR2 reads SVGAGI. Trimming took 2 bases from V and 7 from J; bases not matched to a gene: 7. Here the CDR3 reads CASSYTTSGSSNEQFF. For the CDR3, the DNA is TGTGCCAGCAGTTACACCACTAGCGGGAGCTCGAATGAGCAGTTCTTC.

This sequence joins TRBV28 and TRBJ2-7, with a weak D call TRBD2 (6 bases). The germline V gene encodes CDR1 MDHEN and CDR2 SYDVKM. This CDR3 spans 15 amino acids. Between the trimmed V and J ends, which lost 5 bases and 4 bases, there was a span of 18 bases. CDR3 in DNA: TGTGCCAGCAGTCCTTGGGGGGTGGGGGTTTACGAGCAGTACTTC. Encoded protein: CASSPWGVGVYEQYF.

V gene TRBV7-2 combines with J gene TRBJ1-2; a possible D gene is TRBD1 (5 bases). CDR1 SGHTA and CDR2 FQGNSA come from the germline V gene. The CDR3 covers 14 residues. V lost 5 bases and J lost 2, with 12 bases in between. DNA for the CDR3: TGTGCCAGCAGCCCAGGGCAGGGAAACTATGGCTACACCTTC. Translated: CASSPGQGNYGYTF.